The 27 T cell receptor beta chains below were found in one sample sequenced in a study of shared clonotypes between healthy human individuals (dated by TCRdb to 2018 to 2020). CD8 naive samples were obtained by positive selection for CCR7 among CD45RO-negative cells, yielding a CD45RA+CCR7+ population from which TemRA cells were excluded. Library creation used the immunoSEQ multiplex PCR assay. TCRdb provides this immuneACCESS table in a form limited to in-frame rearrangements. Some clones are lacking; in checked studies, under half of them reflect an unresolved V gene, and why the rest are absent is not known. The sample data list about 2.2 million clones, and about 93% of these were observed just once. The top ten clonotypes cover 1.5% to 2% of the sample. The source material was naive CD8+ T cells from PBMCs. Per the publication, the cell subset or site label means: CD45RA+CCR7+. Receptor source: a man between 18 and 29 years old in good health. Some clones in this sample may be carry-over from other donors' samples.

The chain recombines TRBV2 with TRBJ2-5, with 13 bases lining up with TRBD2. Germline V gives CDR1 SNHLY, CDR2 FYNNEI. Trimming removed 7 bases from V and 4 bases from J; junction bases left unmatched: 15. The CDR3 has 18 residues. The CDR3: CASTGQGLAGAHPETQYF. CDR3 sequence (DNA): TGTGCCAGCACCGGACAAGGACTAGCGGGAGCCCATCCAGAGACCCAGTACTTC.

This chain connects TRBV5-6 to TRBJ2-1; D not certain. CDR3 size: 15 residues. The V and J ends lost 0 bases and 7 bases respectively, with 14 bases between them. Germline V gene sequence: CDR1 SGHDT, CDR2 YYEEEE. Here the CDR3 DNA reads TGTGCCAGCAGCTTGGAGGGCCCGGTAGCAAATGAGCAGTTCTTC. Its translation: CASSLEGPVANEQFF.

This clone was seen just once. The V call is TRBV5-4, the J call TRBJ2-3; D may be TRBD1 (6 bases). The CDR3 spans 18 residues. V lost 4 bases and J lost 2, with 23 bases in between. Germline values: CDR1 SGHNT, CDR2 YYREEE (reference sequence). The CDR3 DNA is TGTGCCAGCAGCCTGGGGGTTACAGGGAAGGCTCCCACAGATACGCAGTATTTT. Its translation is CASSLGVTGKAPTDTQYF. Filled out from reference TRBV5-4 and TRBJ2-3, the complete variable domain reads ETGVTQSPTHLIKTRGQQVTLRCSSQSGHNTVSWYQQALGQGPQFIFQYYREEENGRGNFPPRFSGLQFPNYSSELNVNALELDDSALYLCASSLGVTGKAPTDTQYFGPGTRLTVL.

This clone was observed a handful of times. V is TRBV29-1 and J is TRBJ1-1; tentative D call: TRBD1 (5 bases). Germline V gene data show CDR1 as SQVTM and CDR2 as ANQGSEA. V gave up 6 bases and J gave up 6 bases, with 20 bases separating them. This CDR3 contains 14 residues. CDR3 sequence: CSVDPGRGFSEAFF. The DNA of the CDR3 is TGCAGCGTAGATCCGGGACGGGGGTTCTCTGAAGCTTTCTTT.

This clone was detected only a few times. With a much larger clone just one base away, this may be a read error. Other DNA sequences in this specimen translate into the identical CDR3. The chain is built from TRBV9 and TRBJ1-1; D is undetermined. V lost 0 bases, J lost 1 base, and 4 bases lay in between. CDR1 and CDR2 from the germline V gene are SGDLS and YYNGEE. The CDR3 spans 13 residues. CDR3 in amino acids: CASSVGWNTEAFF. As DNA, the CDR3 is TGTGCCAGCAGCGTAGGTTGGAACACTGAAGCTTTCTTT.

J is TRBJ2-1 and V is TRBV27; TRBD2 matches 8 bases. Germline assignment: CDR1 MNHEY and CDR2 SMNVEV (reference sequence). The CDR3 totals 16 residues. The V segment lost 6 bases and the J segment 1 base; nucleotides outside the gene matches: 8. CDR3 nucleotide sequence: TGTGCCAGCAGGCTTCGTAGCGGGACGTCCTACAATGAGCAGTTCTTC. This codes for CASRLRSGTSYNEQFF.

This clone was detected once. The chain has TRBV7-9 and TRBJ2-7; possibly TRBD1 for D (5 bases). CDR1 SEHNR and CDR2 FQNEAQ come from the germline V gene (reference sequence). Deletions cut 5 bases from V and 1 base from J, with 15 bases between. The CDR3 has 15 amino acids. The CDR3 coding sequence is TGTGCCAGCAGCCCCCGGACGGACATTTCCTACGAGCAGTACTTC. Protein: CASSPRTDISYEQYF.

This chain uses TRBV4-3 with TRBJ2-7, with 8 positions matching TRBD1. Germline trimming cut 4 bases from V and 6 bases from J; bases unmatched to any gene: 8. Per germline, CDR1 LGHNA and CDR2 YSLEER. The CDR3 extends over 14 amino acids. The CDR3 coding sequence is TGCGCCAGCAGCCGAGACAGGGGTTTTGGCGAGCAGTACTTC. It yields the protein CASSRDRGFGEQYF.

About this clone: This sample also contains other DNA sequences that code for the same CDR3. V usage is TRBV27 and J usage is TRBJ2-1, with D uncertain. The CDR3 extends over 13 amino acids. The V and J ends lost 3 bases and 4 bases respectively, with 7 bases between them. Germline lookup yields CDR1 MNHEY and CDR2 SMNVEV (reference sequence). The CDR3 sequence: CASSLSVYNEQFF. The CDR3, as DNA: TGTGCCAGCAGTTTGTCAGTTTACAATGAGCAGTTCTTC.

The gene calls are TRBV29-1 and TRBJ2-3; a weak D match, TRBD2 (5 bases). Germline lookup yields CDR1 SQVTM and CDR2 ANQGSEA. The CDR3 contains 16 residues. With 3 bases removed from V and 4 bases from J, the gap between germline ends came to 20 bases. The CDR3 DNA follows: TGCAGCGTTGACGGGGTGGGCCTAGTCGGCCCAGATACGCAGTATTTT. This gives the protein CSVDGVGLVGPDTQYF.

The V and J genes are TRBV19 and TRBJ1-1, with D maybe TRBD1 (5 bases). Deletions cut 3 bases from V and 5 bases from J, with 16 bases between. Germline assignment: CDR1 LNHDA and CDR2 SQIVND (reference sequence). The CDR3 extends over 15 amino acids. DNA for the CDR3: TGTGCCAGTAGTATGGCCTGGGGCGCGGGTACTGAAGCTTTCTTT. Translating gives CASSMAWGAGTEAFF.

V and J are TRBV6-5 and TRBJ1-5; 7 bases agree with TRBD1. J lost 3 bases, V lost 5 bases, and 7 bases had no gene match. CDR3 length: 15 residues. In germline, CDR1 is MNHEY, CDR2 SVGAGI. CDR3 DNA: TGTGCCAGCAGTAAGACAGGGAGGTTCAATCAGCCCCAGCATTTT. The encoded protein is CASSKTGRFNQPQHF.

On this clone: Other DNA variants within this sample encode the same CDR3. The chain couples TRBV27 to TRBJ2-3, with D perhaps TRBD2 (6 bases). The length of the CDR3 is 16 residues. CDR1 is MNHEY and CDR2 is SMNVEV in the germline V gene (reference sequence). The V gene lost 1 base and the J gene lost 3 bases, with 14 bases spanning the gap. The CDR3 loop is CASSLLLAEGTDTQYF. The CDR3 DNA sequence: TGTGCCAGCAGTTTATTGTTAGCGGAGGGGACAGATACGCAGTATTTT.

The chain uses TRBV27 and TRBJ1-2; TRBD1 aligns across 7 bases. This CDR3 has 17 residues. From germline, CDR1 is MNHEY and CDR2 SMNVEV (reference sequence). The V segment lost 0 bases and the J segment 2 bases; nucleotides outside the gene matches: 9. The CDR3 nucleotides read TGTGCCAGCAGTTTATCGCCATTAGAGGGGGCGAACTATGGCTACACCTTC. Protein sequence: CASSLSPLEGANYGYTF.

The chain employs TRBV29-1 and TRBJ2-3; D is undetermined. The CDR3 totals 10 residues. CDR1 and CDR2 from the germline V gene are SQVTM and ANQGSEA. Trimming removed 4 bases from V and 8 bases from J, with 7 bases in between. CDR3 residues: CSVGPGTQYF. The DNA for the CDR3 is TGCAGCGTTGGTCCGGGTACGCAGTATTTT.

The rearrangement joins TRBV28 to TRBJ2-1; D tentatively reads TRBD1 or TRBD2 (5 bases each). The CDR3 spans 16 residues. Trimming removed 5 bases at V and 2 bases at J, with 16 bases between. CDR1 is MDHEN and CDR2 is SYDVKM in the germline V gene. The CDR3 coding sequence is TGTGCCAGCAGTCCTCAAGGGGAGTTGACCTACAATGAGCAGTTCTTC. Its protein product is CASSPQGELTYNEQFF.

This clone was found a few times. Other DNA sequences within the sample encode an identical CDR3. The chain couples TRBV13 to TRBJ1-1; D is undetermined. V was cut by 4 bases and J by 2 bases, with 11 bases left in between. The CDR3 is 14 amino acids. Germline-derived CDR1 and CDR2 are PRHDT and FYEKMQ (reference sequence). The CDR3 sequence is CASSSDRGNTEAFF. The CDR3 DNA reads as TGTGCCAGCAGCTCCGACCGGGGAAACACTGAAGCTTTCTTT.

In nucleotides, the CDR3 is TGCGCCAGCAGCCTAGGACAGGGGGCGGTTGAAGGCTACACCTTC. Protein: CASSLGQGAVEGYTF. This rearrangement joins TRBV5-1 to TRBJ1-2, with 11 bases aligning to TRBD1. This CDR3 is built from 15 residues. Trimming took 4 bases from V and 8 from J; bases not matched to a gene: 10. The germline V gene has CDR1 SGHRS and CDR2 YFSETQ.

The rearrangement uses TRBV2 and TRBJ1-3; TRBD1 is a possible D gene (5 bases). The CDR3 totals 13 residues. The germline V and J ends were trimmed by 2 bases and 4 bases, with 6 bases remaining between them. Germline CDR1 reads SNHLY; CDR2 reads FYNNEI. The CDR3 is CASSEPGGNTIYF. CDR3 nucleotides: TGTGCCAGCAGTGAACCAGGGGGAAACACCATATATTTT.

Points on this clone: Within the sample, other DNA sequences also encode this same CDR3. The chain links TRBV7-6 to TRBJ1-1; D is unclear. V lost 3 bases and J lost 1, with 6 bases in between. The CDR3 has 13 residues. The germline gives CDR1 SGHVS, CDR2 FNYEAQ. In nucleotides, the CDR3 is TGTGCCAGCAGCTTTGGTTCGAACACTGAAGCTTTCTTT. The encoded protein is CASSFGSNTEAFF. Full variable domain (remainder filled in from reference TRBV7-6 and TRBJ1-1): GAGVSQSPRYKVTKRGQDVALRCDPISGHVSLYWYRQALGQGPEFLTYFNYEAQQDKSGLPNDRFSAERPEGSISTLTIQRTEQRDSAMYRCASSFGSNTEAFFGQGTRLTVV.

V usage is TRBV9 and J usage is TRBJ2-1; D uncertain. The CDR3 has 12 residues. Germline V gene lookup returns CDR1 SGDLS and CDR2 YYNGEE. V gave up 4 bases and J gave up 8 bases, with 10 bases separating them. The CDR3 DNA follows: TGTGCCAGCAGCTCCCCTGAGGATGAGCAGTTCTTC. Protein product: CASSSPEDEQFF.

The chain employs TRBV5-6 and TRBJ2-1; D may be TRBD2 (6 bases). Trimming removed 5 bases from V and 7 bases from J, with 13 bases in between. CDR3 size: 13 residues. CDR1 SGHDT and CDR2 YYEEEE come from the germline V gene. CDR3 sequence: CASSLGGKNEQFF. In DNA form, the CDR3 reads TGTGCCAGCAGTCTGGGGGGTAAGAATGAGCAGTTCTTC.

The chain has TRBV7-3 and TRBJ1-4, with D maybe TRBD1 (5 bases). Trimming removed 1 base from V and 3 bases from J, with 15 bases in between. Germline V gene sequence: CDR1 SGHTA, CDR2 FQGTGA. The CDR3 loop spans 17 amino acids. CDR3 sequence reads: CASSLIYAGRPNEKLFF. In DNA form, the CDR3 reads TGTGCCAGCAGCTTAATCTATGCGGGGCGGCCTAATGAAAAACTGTTTTTT.

The chain has TRBV27 and TRBJ2-1; D not certain. The CDR3 consists of 14 residues. Germline V lookup: CDR1 MNHEY, CDR2 SMNVEV (reference sequence). Trimming took 2 bases from V and 4 from J, leaving 9 bases between them. The CDR3 bases are TGTGCCAGCAGTTTAGGGCGACGGTACAATGAGCAGTTCTTC. This gives the protein CASSLGRRYNEQFF.

This sequence joins TRBV19 and TRBJ2-2; 8 nucleotides match TRBD1. Germline V gene lookup returns CDR1 LNHDA and CDR2 SQIVND (reference sequence). The CDR3 length is 14 residues. Losses at the gene ends were 6 bases for V and 3 bases for J; bases not matched to a gene: 3. CDR3 sequence (DNA): TGTGCCAGTAGCTTGGACAGGGACACCGGGGAGCTGTTTTTT. Amino acid sequence: CASSLDRDTGELFF.

The rearrangement links TRBV10-1 to TRBJ2-6; no reliable D call. This CDR3 has 17 amino acids. The V end lost 3 bases, the J end lost 0 bases, and 12 bases lay between the germline ends. The germline V gene has CDR1 WNHNN and CDR2 SYGVQD (reference sequence). CDR3 sequence reads: CASSDWTPSSGANVLTF. As DNA, the CDR3 is TGCGCCAGCAGTGATTGGACGCCCAGCTCTGGGGCCAACGTCCTGACTTTC.

The chain carries TRBV5-6 and TRBJ1-4; tentative D call: TRBD1 (6 bases). Trimming took off 4 bases at V and 13 bases at J, with 14 bases between the two ends. The CDR3 covers 12 residues. Germline CDR1 is SGHDT and CDR2 is YYEEEE. The chain's CDR3 is CASSPRGAGLFF. As DNA, the CDR3 is TGTGCCAGCAGCCCCCGGGGGGCCGGACTGTTTTTT.